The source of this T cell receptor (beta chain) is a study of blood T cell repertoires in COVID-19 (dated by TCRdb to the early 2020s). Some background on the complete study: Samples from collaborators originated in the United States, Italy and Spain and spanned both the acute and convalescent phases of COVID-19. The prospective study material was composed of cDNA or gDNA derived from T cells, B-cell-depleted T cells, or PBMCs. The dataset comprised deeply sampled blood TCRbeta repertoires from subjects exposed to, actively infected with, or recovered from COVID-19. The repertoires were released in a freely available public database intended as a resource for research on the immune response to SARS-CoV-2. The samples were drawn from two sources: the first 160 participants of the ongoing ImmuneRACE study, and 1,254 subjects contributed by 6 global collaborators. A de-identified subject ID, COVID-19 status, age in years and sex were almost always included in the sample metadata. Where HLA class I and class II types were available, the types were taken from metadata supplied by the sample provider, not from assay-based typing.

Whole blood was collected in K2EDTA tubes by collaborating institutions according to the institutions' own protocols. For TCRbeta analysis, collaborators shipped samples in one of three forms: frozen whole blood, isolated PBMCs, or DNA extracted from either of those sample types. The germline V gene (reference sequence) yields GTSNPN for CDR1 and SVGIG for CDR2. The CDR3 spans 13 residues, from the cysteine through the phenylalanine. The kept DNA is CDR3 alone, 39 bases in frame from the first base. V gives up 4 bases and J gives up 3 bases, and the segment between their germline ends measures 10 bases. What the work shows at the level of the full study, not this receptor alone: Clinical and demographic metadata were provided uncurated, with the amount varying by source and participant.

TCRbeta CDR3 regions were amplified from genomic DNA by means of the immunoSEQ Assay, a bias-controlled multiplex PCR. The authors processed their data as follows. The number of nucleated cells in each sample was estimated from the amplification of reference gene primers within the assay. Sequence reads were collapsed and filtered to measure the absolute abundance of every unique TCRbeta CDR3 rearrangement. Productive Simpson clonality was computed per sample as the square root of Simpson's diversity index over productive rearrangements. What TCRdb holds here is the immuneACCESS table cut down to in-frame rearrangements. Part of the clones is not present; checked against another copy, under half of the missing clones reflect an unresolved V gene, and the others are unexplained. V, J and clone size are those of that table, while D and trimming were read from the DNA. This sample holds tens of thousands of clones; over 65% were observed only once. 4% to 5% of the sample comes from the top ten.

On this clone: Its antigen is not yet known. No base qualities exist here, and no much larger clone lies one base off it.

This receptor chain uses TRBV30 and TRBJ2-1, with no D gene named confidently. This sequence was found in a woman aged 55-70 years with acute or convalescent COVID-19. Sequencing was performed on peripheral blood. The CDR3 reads CAWTPPGYNEQFF. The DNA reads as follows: TGTGCCTGGACACCGCCCGGCTACAATGAGCAGTTCTTC.